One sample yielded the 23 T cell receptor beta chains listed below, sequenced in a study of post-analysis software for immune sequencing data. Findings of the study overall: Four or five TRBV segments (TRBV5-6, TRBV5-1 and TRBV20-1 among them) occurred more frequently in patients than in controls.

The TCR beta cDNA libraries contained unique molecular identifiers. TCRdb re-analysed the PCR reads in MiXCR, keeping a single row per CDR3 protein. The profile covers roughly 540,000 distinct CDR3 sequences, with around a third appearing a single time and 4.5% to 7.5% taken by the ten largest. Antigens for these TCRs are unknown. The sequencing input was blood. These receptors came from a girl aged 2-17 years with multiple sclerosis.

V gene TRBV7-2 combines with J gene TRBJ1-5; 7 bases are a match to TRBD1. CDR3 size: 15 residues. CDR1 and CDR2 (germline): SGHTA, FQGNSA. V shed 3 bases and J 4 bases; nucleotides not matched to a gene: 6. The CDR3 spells CASSLEGTVNQPQHF. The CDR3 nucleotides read TGTGCCAGCAGCTTGGAAGGGACAGTAAATCAGCCCCAGCATTTT. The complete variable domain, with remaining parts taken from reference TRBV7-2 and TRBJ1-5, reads GAGVSQSPSNKVTEKGKDVELRCDPISGHTALYWYRQSLGQGLEFLIYFQGNSAPDKSGLPSDRFSAERTGGSVSTLTIQRTQQEDSAVYLCASSLEGTVNQPQHFGDGTRLSIL.

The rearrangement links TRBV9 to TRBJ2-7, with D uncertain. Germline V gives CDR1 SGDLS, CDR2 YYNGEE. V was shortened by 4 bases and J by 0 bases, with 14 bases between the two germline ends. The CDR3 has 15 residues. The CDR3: CASSPSGTFSYEQYF. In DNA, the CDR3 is TGTGCCAGCAGCCCCTCGGGTACATTCTCCTACGAGCAGTACTTC. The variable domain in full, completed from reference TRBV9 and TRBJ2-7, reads DSGVTQTPKHLITATGQRVTLRCSPRSGDLSVYWYQQSLDQGLQFLIQYYNGEERAKGNILERFSAQQFPDLHSELNLSSLELGDSALYFCASSPSGTFSYEQYFGPGTRLTVT.

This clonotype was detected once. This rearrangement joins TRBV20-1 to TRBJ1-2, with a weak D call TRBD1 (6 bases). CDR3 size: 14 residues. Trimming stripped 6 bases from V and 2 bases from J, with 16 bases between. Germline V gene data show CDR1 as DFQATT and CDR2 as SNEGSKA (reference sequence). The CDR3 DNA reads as TGCAGTGCCGCTTCAGGGGAAAACAACTATGGCTACACCTTC. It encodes CSAASGENNYGYTF.

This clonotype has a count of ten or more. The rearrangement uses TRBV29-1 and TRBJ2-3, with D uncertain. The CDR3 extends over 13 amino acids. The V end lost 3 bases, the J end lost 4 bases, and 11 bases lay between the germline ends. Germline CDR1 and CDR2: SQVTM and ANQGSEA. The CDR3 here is CSVEQDHSDTQYF. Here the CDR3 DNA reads TGCAGCGTTGAGCAAGACCATTCAGATACGCAGTATTTT.

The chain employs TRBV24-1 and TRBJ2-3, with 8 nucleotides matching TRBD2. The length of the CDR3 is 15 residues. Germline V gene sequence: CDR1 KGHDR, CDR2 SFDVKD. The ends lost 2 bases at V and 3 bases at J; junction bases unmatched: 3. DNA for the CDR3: TGTGCCACCAGTGATTCGGCGGGGGGTACAGATACGCAGTATTTT. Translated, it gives CATSDSAGGTDTQYF.

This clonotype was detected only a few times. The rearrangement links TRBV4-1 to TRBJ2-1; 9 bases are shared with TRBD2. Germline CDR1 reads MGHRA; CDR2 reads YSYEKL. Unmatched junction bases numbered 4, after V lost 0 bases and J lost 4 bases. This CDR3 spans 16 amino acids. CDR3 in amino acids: CASSQERLAGYNEQFF. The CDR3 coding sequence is TGCGCCAGCAGCCAAGAACGGCTAGCGGGGTACAATGAGCAGTTCTTC.

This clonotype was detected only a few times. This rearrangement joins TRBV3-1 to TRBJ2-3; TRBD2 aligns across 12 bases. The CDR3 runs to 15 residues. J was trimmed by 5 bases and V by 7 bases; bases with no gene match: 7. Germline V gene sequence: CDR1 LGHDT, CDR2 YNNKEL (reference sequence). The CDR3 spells CASTLAGGPRDTQYF. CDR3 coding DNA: TGTGCCAGCACCCTAGCGGGGGGGCCCAGAGATACGCAGTATTTT.

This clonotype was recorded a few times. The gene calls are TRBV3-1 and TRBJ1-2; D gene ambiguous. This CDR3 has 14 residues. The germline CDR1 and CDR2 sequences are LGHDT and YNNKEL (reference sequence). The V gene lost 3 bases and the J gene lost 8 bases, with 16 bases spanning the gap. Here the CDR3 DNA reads TGTGCCAGCAGCCACCAAGGGTTCTCTAAAGGCTACACCTTC. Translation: CASSHQGFSKGYTF.

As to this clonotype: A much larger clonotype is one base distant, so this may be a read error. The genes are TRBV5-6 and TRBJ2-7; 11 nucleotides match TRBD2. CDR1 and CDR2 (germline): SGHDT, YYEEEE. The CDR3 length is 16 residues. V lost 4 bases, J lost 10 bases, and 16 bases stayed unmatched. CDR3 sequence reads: CASSQGLLAGEEPQYF. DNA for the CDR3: TGTGCCAGCAGCCAGGGCCTACTAGCGGGGGAAGAGCCCCAGTACTTC.

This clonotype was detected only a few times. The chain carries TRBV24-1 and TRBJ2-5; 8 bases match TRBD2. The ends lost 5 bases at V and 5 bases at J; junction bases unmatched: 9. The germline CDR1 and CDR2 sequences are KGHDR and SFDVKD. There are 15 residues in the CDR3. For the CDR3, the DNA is TGTGCCACCAGTGCCCCGGGGGGGCGAGGGGAGACCCAGTACTTC. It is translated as CATSAPGGRGETQYF.

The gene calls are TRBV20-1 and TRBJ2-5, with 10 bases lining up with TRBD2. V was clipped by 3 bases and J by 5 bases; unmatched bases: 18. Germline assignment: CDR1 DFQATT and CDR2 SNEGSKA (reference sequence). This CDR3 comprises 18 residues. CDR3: CSARPARGSGGLGETQYF. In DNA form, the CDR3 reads TGCAGTGCTAGGCCCGCCCGTGGTAGCGGGGGGTTGGGGGAGACCCAGTACTTC.

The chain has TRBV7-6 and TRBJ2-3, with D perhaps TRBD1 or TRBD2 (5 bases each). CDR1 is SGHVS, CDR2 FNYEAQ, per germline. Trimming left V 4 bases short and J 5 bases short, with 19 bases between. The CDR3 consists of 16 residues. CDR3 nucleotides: TGTGCCAGCAGCTCCCCGCTGCAGGGCGGAGGAGATACGCAGTATTTT. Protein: CASSSPLQGGGDTQYF.

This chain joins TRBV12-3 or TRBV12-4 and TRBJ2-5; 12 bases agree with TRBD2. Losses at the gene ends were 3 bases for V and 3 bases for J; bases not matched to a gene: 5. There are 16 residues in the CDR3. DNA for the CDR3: TGTGCCAGCAGTTTTTGGACTAGCGGGGTAGAAGAGACCCAGTACTTC. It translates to CASSFWTSGVEETQYF.

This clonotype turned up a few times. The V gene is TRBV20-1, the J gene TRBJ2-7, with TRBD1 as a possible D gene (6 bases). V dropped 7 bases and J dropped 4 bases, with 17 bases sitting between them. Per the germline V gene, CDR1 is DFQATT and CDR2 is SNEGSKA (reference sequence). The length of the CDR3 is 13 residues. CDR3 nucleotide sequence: TGCAGTGTGACGGCAGGGGTAAGGTACGAGCAGTACTTC. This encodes CSVTAGVRYEQYF.

The CDR3 sequence: CASSPTLAGAETQYF. For the CDR3, the DNA is TGTGCCAGCAGCCCGACTCTAGCGGGGGCAGAGACCCAGTACTTC. The chain couples TRBV3-1 to TRBJ2-5, with TRBD2 identical over 10 bases. From germline, CDR1 is LGHDT and CDR2 YNNKEL (reference sequence). V lost 4 bases to trimming and J lost 4 bases; unmatched junction nucleotides: 6. The CDR3 totals 15 residues.

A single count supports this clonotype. The CDR3 DNA follows: TGCGCCAGCAGCACCCGGGACGGAGAAGAGACCCAGTACTTC. Its protein is CASSTRDGEETQYF. J is TRBJ2-7 and V is TRBV5-1; D could derive from TRBD1 or TRBD2 (5 bases each). The DNA end is more similar to TRBJ2-5, so the J call may be wrong. Germline V gives CDR1 SGHRS, CDR2 YFSETQ. CDR3 length equals 14 residues.

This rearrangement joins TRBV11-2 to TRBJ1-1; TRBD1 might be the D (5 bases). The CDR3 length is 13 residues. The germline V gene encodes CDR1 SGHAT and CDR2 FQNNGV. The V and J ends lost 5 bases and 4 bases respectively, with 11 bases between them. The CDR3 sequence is CASSPGLFTEAFF. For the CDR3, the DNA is TGTGCCAGCAGCCCAGGGTTGTTCACTGAAGCTTTCTTT.

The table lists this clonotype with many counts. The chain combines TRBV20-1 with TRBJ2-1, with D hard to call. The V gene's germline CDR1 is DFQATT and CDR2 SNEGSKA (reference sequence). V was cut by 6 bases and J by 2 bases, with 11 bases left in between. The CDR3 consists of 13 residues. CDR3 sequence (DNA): TGCAGTGCCGAGGACGCTACCTACAATGAGCAGTTCTTC. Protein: CSAEDATYNEQFF.

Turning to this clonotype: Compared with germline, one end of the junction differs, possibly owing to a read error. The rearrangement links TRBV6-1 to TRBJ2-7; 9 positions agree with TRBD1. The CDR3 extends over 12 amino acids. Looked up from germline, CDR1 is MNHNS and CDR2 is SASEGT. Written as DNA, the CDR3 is TGCCCTGGGACAGGGAGGCCCTACGAGCAGTACTTC. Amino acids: CPGTGRPYEQYF.

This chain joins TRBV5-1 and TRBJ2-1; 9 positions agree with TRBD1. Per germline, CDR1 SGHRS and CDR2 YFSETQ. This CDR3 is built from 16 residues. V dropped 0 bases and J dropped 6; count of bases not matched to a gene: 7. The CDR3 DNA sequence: TGCGCCAGCAGCTTGGGAGGGGACAGGGTAGTCAATGAGCAGTTCTTC. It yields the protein CASSLGGDRVVNEQFF.

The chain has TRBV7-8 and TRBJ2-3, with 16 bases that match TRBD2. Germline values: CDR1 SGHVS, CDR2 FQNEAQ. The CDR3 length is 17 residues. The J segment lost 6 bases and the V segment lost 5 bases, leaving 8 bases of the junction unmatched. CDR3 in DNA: TGTGCCAGCAGCGCACCGGGACTAGCGGGGGGGCATGATACGCAGTATTTT. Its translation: CASSAPGLAGGHDTQYF. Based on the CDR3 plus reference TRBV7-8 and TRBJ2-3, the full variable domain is GAGVSQSPRYKVAKRGQDVALRCDPISGHVSLFWYQQALGQGPEFLTYFQNEAQLDKSGLPSDRFFAERPEGSVSTLKIQRTQQEDSAVYLCASSAPGLAGGHDTQYFGPGTRLTVL.

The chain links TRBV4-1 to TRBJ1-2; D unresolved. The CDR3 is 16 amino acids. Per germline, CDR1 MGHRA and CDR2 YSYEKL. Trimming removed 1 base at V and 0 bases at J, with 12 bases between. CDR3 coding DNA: TGCGCCAGCAGCCAAGGTAGACACGAAGCTAACTATGGCTACACCTTC. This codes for CASSQGRHEANYGYTF.

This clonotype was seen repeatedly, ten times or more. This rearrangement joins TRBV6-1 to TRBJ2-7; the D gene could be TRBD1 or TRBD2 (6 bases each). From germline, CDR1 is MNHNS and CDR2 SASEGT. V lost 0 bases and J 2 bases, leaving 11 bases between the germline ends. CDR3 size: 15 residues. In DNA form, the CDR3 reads TGTGCCAGCAGTGAAGCGTGGGGGGCCACCTACGAGCAGTACTTC. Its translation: CASSEAWGATYEQYF.